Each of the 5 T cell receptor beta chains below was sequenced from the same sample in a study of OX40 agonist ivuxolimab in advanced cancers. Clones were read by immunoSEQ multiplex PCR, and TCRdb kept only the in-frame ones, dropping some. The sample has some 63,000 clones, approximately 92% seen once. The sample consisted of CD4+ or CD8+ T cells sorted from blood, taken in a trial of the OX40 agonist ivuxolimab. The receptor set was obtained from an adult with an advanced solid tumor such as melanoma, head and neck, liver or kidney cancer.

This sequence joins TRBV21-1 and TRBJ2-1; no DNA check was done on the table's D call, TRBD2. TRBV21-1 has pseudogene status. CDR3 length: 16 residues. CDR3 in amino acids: CASSTRTSRDYNEQFF. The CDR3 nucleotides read TGTGCCAGCAGCACCCGGACTAGCCGGGACTACAATGAGCAGTTCTTC.

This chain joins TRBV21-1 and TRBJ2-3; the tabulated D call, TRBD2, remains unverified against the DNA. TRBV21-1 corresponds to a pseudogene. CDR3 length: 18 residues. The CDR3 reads CASSKELRTSGSTDTQYF. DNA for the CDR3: TGTGCCAGCAGCAAAGAATTAAGGACTAGCGGAAGCACAGATACGCAGTATTTT.

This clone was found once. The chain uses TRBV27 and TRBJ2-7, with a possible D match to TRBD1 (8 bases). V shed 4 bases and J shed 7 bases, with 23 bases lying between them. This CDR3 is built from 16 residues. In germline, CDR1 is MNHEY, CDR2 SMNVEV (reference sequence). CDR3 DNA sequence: TGTGCCAGCAGTTCAATACAGGGGGGGCCATCTAGTGAGCAGTACTTC. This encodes CASSSIQGGPSSEQYF.

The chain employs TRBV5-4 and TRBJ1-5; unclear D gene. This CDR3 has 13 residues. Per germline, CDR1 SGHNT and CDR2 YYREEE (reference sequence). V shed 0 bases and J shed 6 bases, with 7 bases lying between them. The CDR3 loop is CASSLAPGQPQHF. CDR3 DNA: TGTGCCAGCAGCTTGGCCCCCGGTCAGCCCCAGCATTTT. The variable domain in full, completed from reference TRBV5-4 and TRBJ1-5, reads ETGVTQSPTHLIKTRGQQVTLRCSSQSGHNTVSWYQQALGQGPQFIFQYYREEENGRGNFPPRFSGLQFPNYSSELNVNALELDDSALYLCASSLAPGQPQHFGDGTRLSIL.

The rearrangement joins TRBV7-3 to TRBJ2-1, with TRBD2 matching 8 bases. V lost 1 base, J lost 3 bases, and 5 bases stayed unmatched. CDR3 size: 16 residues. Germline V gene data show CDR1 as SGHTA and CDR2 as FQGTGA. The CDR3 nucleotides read TGTGCCAGCAGCTTAATCGGGGGGGAGCTCTACAATGAGCAGTTCTTC. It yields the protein CASSLIGGELYNEQFF.